This T cell receptor (beta chain) was identified during a study of CD8+CD57+ T cells in acquired aplastic anemia. Across the study: The study obtained an average of around 3.1 ug of DNA from sorted CD4+ and CD8+ cells.

Study-wide findings and caveats: Patients were compared with controls for CD8+ Simpson's diversity, and no significant difference emerged.

This clonotype showed up many times. The target antigen is unknown. For CDR3 and TCR beta VDJ profiling, genomic DNA was the template used. Via MiXCR, TCRdb re-called the reads, giving one row per CDR3 protein. The top ten hold approximately 1.1% of the sample, which has 150,000 to 200,000 distinct CDR3 sequences, 35% to 55% seen once. Sample: sorted CD4+, CD8+, or CD8+CD57+ T cells (not recorded which) from PBMCs. This receptor was obtained from a human donor in good health.

The CDR3 loop reads CASSLHPRTEAFF. CDR3 in DNA: TGTGCCAGCAGCTTACACCCCCGCACTGAAGCTTTCTTT. The rearrangement uses TRBV11-2 and TRBJ1-1; D gene unclear. The germline V gene encodes CDR1 SGHAT and CDR2 FQNNGV. The CDR3 is 13 amino acids. Trimming shortened V by 2 bases and J by 4 bases, and 8 bases separated the two germline ends.